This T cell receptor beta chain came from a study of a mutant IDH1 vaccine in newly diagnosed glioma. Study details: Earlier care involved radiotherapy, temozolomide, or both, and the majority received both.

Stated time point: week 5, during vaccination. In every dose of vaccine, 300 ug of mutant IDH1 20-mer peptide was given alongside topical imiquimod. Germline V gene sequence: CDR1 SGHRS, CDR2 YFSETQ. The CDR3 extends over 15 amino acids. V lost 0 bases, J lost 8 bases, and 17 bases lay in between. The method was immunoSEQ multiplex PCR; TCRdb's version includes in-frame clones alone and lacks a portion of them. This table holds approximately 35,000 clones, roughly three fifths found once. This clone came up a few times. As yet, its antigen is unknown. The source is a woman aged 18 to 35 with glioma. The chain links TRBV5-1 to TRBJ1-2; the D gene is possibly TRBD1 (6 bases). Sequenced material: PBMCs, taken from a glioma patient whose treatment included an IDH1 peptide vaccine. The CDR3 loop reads CASSLDWGAGKGYTF. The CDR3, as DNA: TGCGCCAGCAGCTTGGATTGGGGGGCGGGTAAGGGCTACACCTTC.